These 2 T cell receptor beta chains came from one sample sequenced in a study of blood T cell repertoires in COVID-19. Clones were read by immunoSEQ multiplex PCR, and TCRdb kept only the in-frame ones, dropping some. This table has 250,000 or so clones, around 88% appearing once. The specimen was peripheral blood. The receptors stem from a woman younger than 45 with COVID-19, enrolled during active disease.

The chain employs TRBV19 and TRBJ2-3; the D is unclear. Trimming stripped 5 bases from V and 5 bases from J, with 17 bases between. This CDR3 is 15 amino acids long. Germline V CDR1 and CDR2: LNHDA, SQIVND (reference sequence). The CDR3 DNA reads TGTGCCAGTAGTCCAATGAGAGCTTCTGTAGATACGCAGTATTTT. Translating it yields CASSPMRASVDTQYF.

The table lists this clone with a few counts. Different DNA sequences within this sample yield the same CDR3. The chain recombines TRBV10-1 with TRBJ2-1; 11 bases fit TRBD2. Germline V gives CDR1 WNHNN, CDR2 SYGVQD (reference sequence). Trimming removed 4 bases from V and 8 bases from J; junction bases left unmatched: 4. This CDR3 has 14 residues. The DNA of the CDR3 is TGCGCCAGCAGTGGAACTAGCGGGAGAGATGAGCAGTTCTTC. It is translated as CASSGTSGRDEQFF.